The clone carrying this TCR beta chain is a singleton in its sample. These data come from a study of OX40 agonist ivuxolimab in advanced cancers. Profiling relied on immunoSEQ multiplex PCR, and the TCRdb table lists in-frame clones only, not all of them. The data hold 65,000 to 80,000 clones, with 90% observed a single time. The CDR3 totals 14 residues. Per the germline V gene, CDR1 is MNHEY and CDR2 is SVGAGI. V gave up 5 bases and J gave up 2 bases; unmatched junction bases: 2. Source: CD4+ or CD8+ T cells sorted from blood, taken in a trial of the OX40 agonist ivuxolimab. The V and J genes are TRBV6-5 and TRBJ2-7, with 11 bases lining up with TRBD2. This sequence originates from an adult with an advanced solid tumor such as melanoma, head and neck, liver or kidney cancer. CDR3 bases: TGTGCCAGCAGTCAACTAGCGGGAGCCTACGAGCAGTACTTC. This gives the protein CASSQLAGAYEQYF.